The 18 T cell receptor beta chains reported below all come from one sample, sequenced in a study of blood T cells in healthy people across ages (dated by TCRdb to between 2015 and 2016). The protocol used for the library was 5' RACE. Sequencing used an Illumina HiSeq 2500. The second PCR ran for about 6 to 12 cycles and used a J-beta primer mix along with a sample-barcoded 5' primer. Through fastp at Q25 and MiXCR, TCRdb rebuilt clones from the public reads, retaining in-frame beta chains. CDR3 protein duplicates are merged, each entry listing the most common genes and DNA. Within this sample are roughly 800,000 distinct CDR3 sequences, with roughly 25% of them counted one time only. The ten largest clones add up to under 4.5% of the sample. These data were also filed under a second study, of T cells of mothers and their children.

The sample consisted of blood. The receptor source for this set is a boy younger than 18 in good health.

This clonotype was found a few times. The rearrangement links TRBV2 to TRBJ2-1; 8 bases align to TRBD2. Germline lookup yields CDR1 SNHLY and CDR2 FYNNEI. V lost 7 bases, J lost 7 bases, and 9 bases stayed unmatched. The CDR3 is made up of 14 amino acids. The CDR3 DNA reads as TGTGCCAGCAAAGGGTCGGGAGGGGGTAATGAGCAGTTCTTC. It encodes CASKGSGGGNEQFF.

This clonotype was counted between two and nine times. The V and J genes are TRBV7-2 and TRBJ1-5; D call uncertain. Germline assignment: CDR1 SGHTA and CDR2 FQGNSA. V gave up 6 bases and J gave up 0 bases, with 21 bases separating them. The CDR3 totals 18 residues. In DNA form, the CDR3 reads TGTGCCAGCAGTTTATTCGGAGAGGGCGGATTTAGCAATCAGCCCCAGCATTTT. Encoded protein: CASSLFGEGGFSNQPQHF. Supplemented by reference TRBV7-2 and TRBJ1-5, the full variable domain reads GAGVSQSPSNKVTEKGKDVELRCDPISGHTALYWYRQSLGQGLEFLIYFQGNSAPDKSGLPSDRFSAERTGGSVSTLTIQRTQQEDSAVYLCASSLFGEGGFSNQPQHFGDGTRLSIL.

The sample holds a few counts of this clonotype. The chain has TRBV20-1 and TRBJ2-6; D ambiguous. V shed 6 bases and J shed 4 bases, with 13 bases lying between them. Germline V gives CDR1 DFQATT, CDR2 SNEGSKA (reference sequence). CDR3 length: 14 amino acids. The CDR3 bases are TGCAGTGCACCTCCGTACTCCGGGGCCAACGTCCTGACTTTC. As protein: CSAPPYSGANVLTF.

The rearrangement joins TRBV6-2 or TRBV6-3 to TRBJ1-1, with D maybe TRBD1 (5 bases). The CDR3 has 14 residues. V was trimmed by 0 bases and J by 7 bases, leaving 12 bases between them. CDR1 is MNHEY, CDR2 SVGEGT, per germline. This CDR3 reads CASSYSGIQGEAFF. Written as DNA, the CDR3 is TGTGCCAGCAGTTACTCAGGGATCCAGGGTGAAGCTTTCTTT.

The chain uses TRBV6-1 and TRBJ2-5; TRBD1 matches 7 bases. Matching the DNA end better, TRBJ2-7 makes the J call doubtful. The CDR3 is made up of 14 amino acids. Germline V gene lookup returns CDR1 MNHNS and CDR2 SASEGT. CDR3 sequence: CASRPGQSSYEQYF. The DNA of the CDR3 is TGTGCCAGCAGGCCGGGACAGAGCTCCTACGAGCAGTACTTC.

The sample holds a few counts of this clonotype. The J gene is TRBJ1-2, the V gene TRBV3-1, with 11 bases aligning to TRBD1. V was pared by 4 bases and J by 1 base, with 5 bases of the junction left unmatched. CDR3 length: 16 amino acids. The germline V gene has CDR1 LGHDT and CDR2 YNNKEL (reference sequence). The CDR3 loop reads CASSPPDRGLNYGYTF. The CDR3 region has the DNA TGTGCCAGCAGCCCTCCGGACAGGGGGCTTAACTATGGCTACACCTTC.

A few counts support this clonotype. V is TRBV4-3 and J is TRBJ1-1; D gene unclear. The CDR3 extends over 13 amino acids. CDR1 LGHNA and CDR2 YSLEER come from the germline V gene. The V gene lost 0 bases and the J gene lost 5 bases, with 7 bases spanning the gap. The CDR3 sequence: CASSQDVATEAFF. For the CDR3, the DNA is TGCGCCAGCAGCCAAGACGTCGCTACTGAAGCTTTCTTT.

This sequence joins TRBV6-2 or TRBV6-3 and TRBJ2-2; 8 bases fit TRBD1. With V trimmed by 10 bases and J by 7 bases, 20 bases remained unmatched. The CDR3 consists of 17 residues. Germline V gene data show CDR1 as MNHEY and CDR2 as SVGEGT. CDR3 DNA sequence: TGTGCCAACAGCCCGACCGAAGGACAGGGCGGTAACGGGGAGCTGTTTTTT. This sequence encodes CANSPTEGQGGNGELFF.

This clonotype has only a few counts. The chain joins TRBV20-1 to TRBJ2-3; D is perhaps TRBD1 or TRBD2 (5 bases each). Per the germline V gene, CDR1 is DFQATT and CDR2 is SNEGSKA (reference sequence). The CDR3 has 15 residues. V dropped 2 bases and J dropped 4 bases, with 16 bases sitting between them. CDR3 bases: TGCAGTGCTAGACAGGCAGGGACGATCCCAGATACGCAGTATTTT. Its translation: CSARQAGTIPDTQYF.

This clonotype was seen more than once but under ten times. The junction and the germline gene differ at one end; a read error may be behind it. V is TRBV9 and J is TRBJ2-3; 8 positions match TRBD1. The germline V gene encodes CDR1 SGDLS and CDR2 YYNGEE. The CDR3 runs 15 residues. In DNA, the CDR3 is TGTGCCAGCAACGTAGAGGCAGGGGGCGTAGATACGCAGTATTTT. As protein: CASNVEAGGVDTQYF.

For this clonotype: At one boundary the junction diverges from the germline segment, which might be a read error. DNA for the CDR3: TGCACCAGCAGTTTATCGGAGGGCCGCTCCTACAATGAGCAGTTCTTC. Translated: CTSSLSEGRSYNEQFF. This sequence joins TRBV27 and TRBJ2-1; possibly TRBD2 for D (6 bases). The length of the CDR3 is 16 residues. CDR1 is MNHEY, CDR2 SMNVEV, per germline (reference sequence).

This clonotype was recorded at least ten times. The chain recombines TRBV29-1 with TRBJ2-2; D is possibly TRBD2 (6 bases). Trimming shortened V by 4 bases and J by 1 base, and 13 bases separated the two germline ends. The V gene's germline CDR1 is SQVTM and CDR2 ANQGSEA. This CDR3 region has 15 residues. The CDR3 is CSVVSGVENTGELFF. As DNA, the CDR3 is TGCAGCGTTGTATCGGGAGTTGAGAACACCGGGGAGCTGTTTTTT.

A few counts support this clonotype. The chain employs TRBV30 and TRBJ1-2; D is uncertain. Germline-derived CDR1 and CDR2 are GTSNPN and SVGIG (reference sequence). With 8 bases removed from V and 0 bases from J, the gap between germline ends came to 19 bases. The CDR3 has 15 amino acids. CDR3 amino acids: CAHWAQHFSNYGYTF. In DNA form, the CDR3 reads TGTGCCCACTGGGCACAGCATTTCTCTAACTATGGCTACACCTTC.

The sample holds a few counts of this clonotype. The chain carries TRBV7-2 and TRBJ2-7; 8 bases line up with TRBD2. This CDR3 spans 15 amino acids. Trimming cost V 5 bases and J 4 bases; bases outside gene matches: 10. Germline values: CDR1 SGHTA, CDR2 FQGNSA. The CDR3 DNA reads as TGTGCCAGCAGCCCGGGCGCGGGAGGAGCGTACGAGCAGTACTTC. Protein: CASSPGAGGAYEQYF.

The CDR3 DNA follows: TGTGCCAGCGTCCCAGGGCGGCGGGGCAATGAGCAGTTCTTC. This codes for CASVPGRRGNEQFF. This rearrangement joins TRBV11-2 to TRBJ2-1; a weak D match, TRBD2 (6 bases). The length of the CDR3 is 14 residues. V was shortened by 8 bases and J by 6 bases, with 17 bases between the two germline ends. CDR1 and CDR2 (germline): SGHAT, FQNNGV. The full variable domain, completed using reference TRBV11-2 and TRBJ2-1, is EAGVAQSPRYKIIEKRQSVAFWCNPISGHATLYWYQQILGQGPKLLIQFQNNGVVDDSQLPKDRFSAERLKGVDSTLKIQPAKLEDSAVYLCASVPGRRGNEQFFGPGTRLTVL.

CDR3 sequence (DNA): TGTGCCAGCAGCTTAGAAAGGCTGGGGTTAAATTCACCCCTCCACTTT. Encoded protein: CASSLERLGLNSPLHF. The V and J genes are TRBV7-9 and TRBJ1-6, with D uncertain. The V end lost 1 base, the J end lost 7 bases, and 14 bases lay between the germline ends. Looked up from germline, CDR1 is SEHNR and CDR2 is FQNEAQ (reference sequence). This CDR3 spans 16 amino acids.

J is TRBJ2-4 and V is TRBV24-1; D is possibly TRBD1 (6 bases). The CDR3 is 16 amino acids. The germline V gene has CDR1 KGHDR and CDR2 SFDVKD. V shed 3 bases and J shed 3 bases, with 14 bases lying between them. The CDR3 DNA reads as TGTGCCACCAGTGATCGGACAGCCCTGGACAAAAACATTCAGTACTTC. Translation gives CATSDRTALDKNIQYF.

V is TRBV7-8 and J is TRBJ2-4; D may be TRBD1 (6 bases). Deletions cut 5 bases from V and 6 bases from J, with 14 bases between. This CDR3 is built from 14 residues. The germline CDR1 and CDR2 sequences are SGHVS and FQNEAQ. This CDR3 is CASSPRGLGNIQYF. The DNA for the CDR3 is TGTGCCAGCAGCCCCAGGGGTCTTGGAAACATTCAGTACTTC.